Below, 29 T cell receptor beta chains from the same sample are listed, as sequenced in a study of T cell responses to AZD1222 COVID-19 vaccine. The protocol was immunoSEQ multiplex PCR, while the TCRdb copy is restricted to in-frame clones and leaves out a portion. Of 140,000 to 150,000 clones listed, 80% to 90% are singletons. Sequences were derived from peripheral blood, sampled on day 0 of AZD1222 vaccination. Receptors were obtained from an adult in good health.

The chain links TRBV11-2 to TRBJ2-5, with D possibly TRBD2 on 5 matching bases. The CDR3 is 15 residues long. Trimming stripped 1 base from V and 0 bases from J, with 9 bases between. Looked up from germline, CDR1 is SGHAT and CDR2 is FQNNGV. In DNA, the CDR3 is TGTGCCAGCAGCTTAGGAGCGGCCGACCAAGAGACCCAGTACTTC. It translates to CASSLGAADQETQYF.

The CDR3 spells CASSQFSGGAGETQYF. DNA of the CDR3: TGTGCCAGCAGCCAATTTAGCGGGGGGGCAGGGGAGACCCAGTACTTC. The V gene is TRBV4-2, the J gene TRBJ2-5, with TRBD2 matching 11 bases. CDR1 is LGHNA and CDR2 is YNFKEQ in the germline V gene. J gave up 5 bases and V 2 bases, and 7 bases lay outside the gene matches. The CDR3 extends over 16 amino acids.

The rearrangement joins TRBV11-3 to TRBJ1-5, with D tentatively TRBD1 (5 bases). Deletions cut 5 bases from V and 7 bases from J, with 24 bases between. The germline V gene encodes CDR1 SGHNT and CDR2 YENEEA. This CDR3 region has 17 residues. The CDR3 is CASSQRMPGLKHQPQHF. The DNA for the CDR3 is TGTGCCAGCAGCCAACGAATGCCGGGACTCAAACACCAGCCCCAGCATTTT. Looking up the rest from reference TRBV11-3 and TRBJ1-5 gives the full variable domain: EAGVVQSPRYKIIEKKQPVAFWCNPISGHNTLYWYLQNLGQGPELLIRYENEEAVDDSQLPKDRFSAERLKGVDSTLKIQPAELGDSAVYLCASSQRMPGLKHQPQHFGDGTRLSIL.

The CDR3 loop is CSVRTSFSPEQFF. CDR3 DNA sequence: TGCAGCGTTCGGACTAGCTTTTCCCCCGAGCAGTTCTTC. V gene TRBV29-1 combines with J gene TRBJ2-1, with 8 bases that match TRBD2. V lost 5 bases and J lost 10; bases outside the gene matches: 10. The CDR3 is 13 residues long. Germline loops: CDR1 SQVTM, CDR2 ANQGSEA.

The rearrangement joins TRBV30 to TRBJ2-1, with TRBD1 identical over 7 bases. CDR1 is GTSNPN and CDR2 is SVGIG in the germline V gene (reference sequence). The CDR3 covers 15 residues. The V segment lost 2 bases and the J segment 8 bases; nucleotides outside the gene matches: 12. The CDR3 nucleotides read TGTGCCTGGAGTACAGACAGGGACATGGTCTATGAGCAGTTCTTC. Encoded protein: CAWSTDRDMVYEQFF. The full variable domain, in which reference TRBV30 and TRBJ2-1 provide the parts outside the CDR3, is SQTIHQWPATLVQPVGSPLSLECTVEGTSNPNLYWYRQAAGRGLQLLFYSVGIGQISSEVPQNLSASRPQDRQFILSSKKLLLSDSGFYLCAWSTDRDMVYEQFFGPGTRLTVL.

This sequence joins TRBV7-2 and TRBJ1-1; D may be TRBD1 (5 bases). Trimming took off 3 bases at V and 1 base at J, with 9 bases between the two ends. CDR1 is SGHTA, CDR2 FQGNSA, per germline. The length of the CDR3 is 14 residues. The CDR3 reads CASSFSTANTEAFF. In DNA, the CDR3 is TGTGCCAGCAGCTTCTCGACAGCGAACACTGAAGCTTTCTTT.

V is TRBV12-3 or TRBV12-4 and J is TRBJ1-6; 7 bases fit TRBD1. This CDR3 contains 12 residues. V dropped 6 bases and J dropped 12; count of bases not matched to a gene: 5. The CDR3 bases are TGTGCCAGCAGGAGGGACAGCCGACCCCTCCACTTT. Translating gives CASRRDSRPLHF.

The chain couples TRBV6-6 to TRBJ1-5; D gene uncertain. Trimming removed 10 bases from V and 7 bases from J, with 20 bases in between. The CDR3 contains 14 residues. Germline V lookup: CDR1 MNHNY, CDR2 SVGAGI (reference sequence). As DNA, the CDR3 is TGTGCCACCAGCCCAGGCGGCTCCAGGCAGCCCCAGCATTTT. It yields the protein CATSPGGSRQPQHF.

This clone was observed at least ten times. Other DNA sequences in the same sample also yield this CDR3. The chain employs TRBV6-5 and TRBJ1-1, with D maybe TRBD1 (5 bases). V was pared by 6 bases and J by 1 base, with 9 bases between. Germline loops: CDR1 MNHEY, CDR2 SVGAGI. The CDR3 loop spans 13 amino acids. This CDR3 is CASRLTENTEAFF. As DNA, the CDR3 is TGTGCCAGCAGATTGACAGAGAACACTGAAGCTTTCTTT.

Ten or more counts support this clone. The chain employs TRBV15 and TRBJ2-7, with 7 bases identical to TRBD2. V shed 6 bases and J 3 bases; nucleotides not matched to a gene: 8. Germline CDR1 is LNHNV and CDR2 is YYDKDF (reference sequence). CDR3 length equals 14 residues. CDR3 nucleotide sequence: TGTGCCACCAGTCCCACTGGGGGGGGCTACGAGCAGTACTTC. It yields the protein CATSPTGGGYEQYF.

The V call is TRBV27, the J call TRBJ2-5, with 7 bases that match TRBD2. The germline CDR1 and CDR2 sequences are MNHEY and SMNVEV (reference sequence). V lost 3 bases to trimming and J lost 5 bases; unmatched junction nucleotides: 6. CDR3 length equals 14 residues. The CDR3 is CASSFGGGTETQYF. CDR3 nucleotide sequence: TGTGCCAGCAGTTTCGGGGGAGGGACGGAGACCCAGTACTTC.

V usage is TRBV2 and J usage is TRBJ1-2, with 9 nucleotides matching TRBD1. Trimming at V came to 6 bases and at J to 0 bases, leaving 5 bases not matched to a gene. The CDR3 runs to 15 residues. The germline V gene has CDR1 SNHLY and CDR2 FYNNEI. CDR3 sequence: CASRTQGASNYGYTF. In DNA, the CDR3 is TGTGCCAGCAGGACACAGGGGGCCTCTAACTATGGCTACACCTTC.

The chain employs TRBV6-5 and TRBJ1-3, with a tentative D call TRBD1 (5 bases). V shed 8 bases and J shed 0 bases, with 14 bases lying between them. Per the germline V gene, CDR1 is MNHEY and CDR2 is SVGAGI. The CDR3 runs 15 residues. CDR3 coding DNA: TGTGCCAGCGGGAGGACATTTTCCTCTGGAAACACCATATATTTT. Encoded protein: CASGRTFSSGNTIYF.

This sequence joins TRBV30 and TRBJ1-2, with 10 nucleotides matching TRBD1. The V gene's germline CDR1 is GTSNPN and CDR2 SVGIG (reference sequence). The CDR3 contains 12 residues. The CDR3 loop reads CARDRGNYGYTF. As DNA, the CDR3 is TGTGCGCGGGACAGGGGTAACTATGGCTACACCTTC.

The chain's CDR3 is CASSPFNRDNSPLHF. DNA for the CDR3: TGTGCCAGCTCACCTTTTAACAGGGATAATTCACCCCTCCACTTT. The rearrangement links TRBV18 to TRBJ1-6; TRBD1 might be the D (6 bases). Per the germline V gene, CDR1 is KGHSH and CDR2 is LQKENI. V lost 3 bases and J lost 5, with 11 bases in between. The CDR3 is 15 residues long.

The chain uses TRBV19 and TRBJ1-2; D is undetermined. V lost 7 bases and J 4 bases, leaving 13 bases between the germline ends. This CDR3 comprises 13 residues. The germline CDR1 and CDR2 sequences are LNHDA and SQIVND (reference sequence). CDR3 DNA sequence: TGTGCCAGTACGTTGGAGGCGGGCTATGGCTACACCTTC. Its translation: CASTLEAGYGYTF. Filled out from reference TRBV19 and TRBJ1-2, the complete variable domain reads DGGITQSPKYLFRKEGQNVTLSCEQNLNHDAMYWYRQDPGQGLRLIYYSQIVNDFQKGDIAEGYSVSREKKESFPLTVTSAQKNPTAFYLCASTLEAGYGYTFGSGTRLTVV.

The chain recombines TRBV9 with TRBJ1-3; D gene uncertain. Germline CDR1 and CDR2: SGDLS and YYNGEE. The CDR3 is made up of 15 amino acids. Trimming pared 3 bases from V and 0 bases from J, leaving 10 bases between. The CDR3 DNA sequence: TGTGCCAGCAGCGAAGGGATTGGCTCTGGAAACACCATATATTTT. Translation: CASSEGIGSGNTIYF. Full variable domain (outside the CDR3, taken from reference TRBV9 and TRBJ1-3): DSGVTQTPKHLITATGQRVTLRCSPRSGDLSVYWYQQSLDQGLQFLIQYYNGEERAKGNILERFSAQQFPDLHSELNLSSLELGDSALYFCASSEGIGSGNTIYFGEGSWLTVV.

The chain has TRBV5-1 and TRBJ2-5; possibly TRBD1 for D (5 bases). The V end was cut by 0 bases, the J end by 4 bases, with 10 bases between. The CDR3 loop spans 14 amino acids. CDR1 is SGHRS, CDR2 YFSETQ, per germline. CDR3 sequence reads: CASSLVSGRETQYF. DNA for the CDR3: TGCGCCAGCAGCTTGGTCTCAGGGCGAGAGACCCAGTACTTC. Supplemented by reference TRBV5-1 and TRBJ2-5, the full variable domain reads KAGVTQTPRYLIKTRGQQVTLSCSPISGHRSVSWYQQTPGQGLQFLFEYFSETQRNKGNFPGRFSGRQFSNSRSEMNVSTLELGDSALYLCASSLVSGRETQYFGPGTRLLVL.

Remarks on this clone: Compared with germline, one end of the junction differs, possibly owing to a read error. The rearrangement uses TRBV7-9 and TRBJ2-5; 7 positions agree with TRBD1. This CDR3 is built from 13 residues. Germline values: CDR1 SEHNR, CDR2 FQNEAQ (reference sequence). The DNA of the CDR3 is TGTGCCAGCAGCTCCACGCAACAGGGGCTGTCTAACTTC. It translates to CASSSTQQGLSNF. The full variable domain, its missing parts supplied by reference TRBV7-9 and TRBJ2-5, is DTGVSQNPRHKITKRGQNVTFRCDPISEHNRLYWYRQTLGQGPEFLTYFQNEAQLEKSRLLSDRFSAERPKGSFSTLEIQRTEQGDSAMYLCASSSTQQGLSNFGPGTRLLVL.

This sequence joins TRBV4-2 and TRBJ1-1; D is ambiguous. Per germline, CDR1 LGHNA and CDR2 YNFKEQ. CDR3 size: 15 residues. The ends were cut back, 0 bases at V and 8 bases at J, with 16 bases in the middle. The CDR3, as DNA: TGTGCCAGCAGCCAAGAATCCCCCTCTTTTAGAGAAGCTTTCTTT. Encoded protein: CASSQESPSFREAFF.

The chain is built from TRBV5-1 and TRBJ2-7, with 9 bases that match TRBD1. CDR1 is SGHRS and CDR2 is YFSETQ in the germline V gene. With 3 bases clipped from V and 4 bases from J, the junction kept 11 bases outside the gene matches. The CDR3 has 16 residues. CDR3 residues: CASSSAPPGQGYEQYF. The CDR3, as DNA: TGCGCCAGCAGCTCGGCCCCTCCGGGACAGGGTTACGAGCAGTACTTC.

The J gene is TRBJ1-2, the V gene TRBV20-1; D gene ambiguous. The germline V gene has CDR1 DFQATT and CDR2 SNEGSKA (reference sequence). Trimming removed 4 bases at V and 4 bases at J, with 7 bases between. The CDR3 loop spans 11 amino acids. In nucleotides, the CDR3 is TGCAGTGCTACTCGGACCTATGGCTACACCTTC. This sequence encodes CSATRTYGYTF.

This clone was seen only a few times. This chain uses TRBV19 with TRBJ2-7, with 8 bases that match TRBD1. CDR1 and CDR2 from the germline V gene are LNHDA and SQIVND (reference sequence). The CDR3 spans 15 residues. V shed 3 bases, J shed 3 bases, and the junction held 7 bases outside the gene matches. Written as DNA, the CDR3 is TGTGCCAGTAGTATGGTGACAGGGGAAGGCTACGAGCAGTACTTC. Residues: CASSMVTGEGYEQYF.

This clone has a single count. The V gene is TRBV7-9, the J gene TRBJ2-3; 7 bases are a match to TRBD2. The CDR3 loop spans 15 amino acids. CDR1 and CDR2 from the germline V gene are SEHNR and FQNEAQ (reference sequence). V gave up 2 bases and J gave up 2 bases; unmatched junction bases: 4. The CDR3 nucleotides read TGTGCCAGCAGCTTAATAGGGACTAACACAGATACGCAGTATTTT. This codes for CASSLIGTNTDTQYF. The whole variable domain, remainder taken from reference TRBV7-9 and TRBJ2-3, is DTGVSQNPRHKITKRGQNVTFRCDPISEHNRLYWYRQTLGQGPEFLTYFQNEAQLEKSRLLSDRFSAERPKGSFSTLEIQRTEQGDSAMYLCASSLIGTNTDTQYFGPGTRLTVL.

The count of this clone is one. The chain carries TRBV18 and TRBJ1-5, with D hard to call. The CDR3 has 15 amino acids. CDR1 is KGHSH, CDR2 LQKENI, per germline. V lost 2 bases and J 1 base, leaving 9 bases between the germline ends. The CDR3 nucleotides are TGTGCCAGCTCACCATATGCCATGAGCAATCAGCCCCAGCATTTT. As protein: CASSPYAMSNQPQHF.

The chain links TRBV14 to TRBJ1-2, with a tentative D call TRBD1 (5 bases). Germline CDR1 is SGHDN and CDR2 is FVKESK. The CDR3 runs to 13 residues. V was shortened by 4 bases and J by 4 bases, with 10 bases between the two germline ends. The CDR3 DNA follows: TGTGCCAGCAGCCGCGGGGCTAGCTATGGCTACACCTTC. Amino acids: CASSRGASYGYTF.

This chain links TRBV6-5 with TRBJ2-7, with D perhaps being TRBD1 or TRBD2 (5 bases each). The CDR3 covers 13 residues. From germline, CDR1 is MNHEY and CDR2 SVGAGI. Trimming cost V 8 bases and J 4 bases, with 15 bases left between them. The CDR3 loop reads CASGRGAGYEQYF. The DNA of the CDR3 is TGTGCCAGCGGCCGTGGGGCGGGTTACGAGCAGTACTTC.

This clone is a singleton in its sample. The V and J genes are TRBV12-3 or TRBV12-4 and TRBJ2-2; no firm D call. The V end lost 3 bases, the J end lost 8 bases, and 4 bases lay between the germline ends. The CDR3 runs 11 residues. CDR3 region: CASSFPGELFF. The CDR3 bases are TGTGCCAGCAGTTTTCCAGGGGAGCTGTTTTTT.

This rearrangement joins TRBV7-6 to TRBJ2-3, with 7 bases aligning to TRBD2. Losses at the gene ends were 3 bases for V and 3 bases for J; bases not matched to a gene: 3. The CDR3 has 14 amino acids. Germline loops: CDR1 SGHVS, CDR2 FNYEAQ. The CDR3 loop reads CASSFGGGTDTQYF. CDR3 coding DNA: TGTGCCAGCAGCTTTGGGGGGGGAACAGATACGCAGTATTTT.